Listed here are 32 T cell receptor beta chains from one sample, sequenced in a study of blood T cell repertoires in COVID-19. The table came from immunoSEQ multiplex PCR; TCRdb's copy has only in-frame clones and leaves some out. The sample holds approximately 260,000 clones; 75% to 85% are singletons and the top ten take roughly an eighth. Sequencing input: peripheral blood. The receptors were gathered from an older woman with active or convalescent COVID-19.

The V call is TRBV7-9, the J call TRBJ1-1, with 9 bases aligning to TRBD1. V was clipped by 4 bases and J by 7 bases; unmatched bases: 7. The CDR3 runs to 14 residues. Germline assignment: CDR1 SEHNR and CDR2 FQNEAQ (reference sequence). This CDR3 is CASSSYRGLGEAFF. The DNA of the CDR3 is TGTGCCAGCAGCTCATACAGGGGGCTCGGTGAAGCTTTCTTT.

The V and J genes are TRBV7-2 and TRBJ1-2; 7 bases agree with TRBD1. There are 15 residues in the CDR3. Germline trimming cut 1 base from V and 4 bases from J; bases unmatched to any gene: 6. Germline V gene sequence: CDR1 SGHTA, CDR2 FQGNSA. The CDR3 protein is CASSLGSGGPYGYTF. In nucleotides, the CDR3 is TGTGCCAGCAGCTTAGGATCAGGGGGGCCCTATGGCTACACCTTC.

The chain joins TRBV27 to TRBJ1-6; TRBD1 might be the D (5 bases). Trimming pared 7 bases from V and 2 bases from J, leaving 12 bases between. From germline, CDR1 is MNHEY and CDR2 SMNVEV (reference sequence). The CDR3 is made up of 15 amino acids. Written as DNA, the CDR3 is TGTGCCAGCACCCCAGGGATTACCTATAATTCACCCCTCCACTTT. Translating gives CASTPGITYNSPLHF.

In this sample, this clone turned up once. The chain recombines TRBV19 with TRBJ2-3, with 15 bases matching TRBD2. The germline V gene encodes CDR1 LNHDA and CDR2 SQIVND (reference sequence). The CDR3 extends over 21 amino acids. With 9 bases clipped from V and 2 bases from J, the junction kept 21 bases outside the gene matches. The CDR3 DNA reads TGTGCCAGGAGAGATAAGGGACTAGCGGGGGGCAGGGATGGCCACACAGATACGCAGTATTTT. It codes for CARRDKGLAGGRDGHTDTQYF.

The chain uses TRBV6-5 and TRBJ1-6, with TRBD1 as a possible D gene (5 bases). The CDR3 covers 15 residues. Germline CDR1 is MNHEY and CDR2 is SVGAGI. V was shortened by 0 bases and J by 7 bases, with 10 bases between the two germline ends. CDR3 sequence reads: CASSYSGGRNSPLHF. CDR3 sequence (DNA): TGTGCCAGCAGTTACTCCGGGGGACGGAATTCACCCCTCCACTTT.

The V call is TRBV28, the J call TRBJ2-7; 8 nucleotides align to TRBD1. This CDR3 has 15 residues. V lost 6 bases and J lost 0; bases outside the gene matches: 7. CDR1 and CDR2 from the germline V gene are MDHEN and SYDVKM. As DNA, the CDR3 is TGTGCCAGCAGACTTCCCGGACAGGGCTCCTACGAGCAGTACTTC. This codes for CASRLPGQGSYEQYF.

The genes are TRBV19 and TRBJ1-4; 7 nucleotides line up with TRBD1. Looked up from germline, CDR1 is LNHDA and CDR2 is SQIVND (reference sequence). This CDR3 region has 15 residues. Losses at the gene ends were 4 bases for V and 8 bases for J; bases not matched to a gene: 10. The CDR3 sequence is CASSTLDRAEEKLFF. In nucleotides, the CDR3 is TGTGCCAGTAGTACCCTCGACAGGGCGGAGGAAAAACTGTTTTTT.

This sequence joins TRBV2 and TRBJ2-5; 8 positions match TRBD1. The CDR3 contains 14 residues. From germline, CDR1 is SNHLY and CDR2 FYNNEI. Germline trimming cut 7 bases from V and 5 bases from J; bases unmatched to any gene: 9. The CDR3 loop is CASTRGTGRETQYF. DNA for the CDR3: TGTGCCAGCACCAGGGGGACAGGTCGGGAGACCCAGTACTTC.

Only one count was recorded for this clone. The rearrangement joins TRBV27 to TRBJ1-1; D perhaps matches TRBD1 (6 bases). Germline V gene lookup returns CDR1 MNHEY and CDR2 SMNVEV (reference sequence). The CDR3 runs 11 residues. The V and J ends lost 3 bases and 8 bases respectively, with 7 bases between them. In nucleotides, the CDR3 is TGTGCCAGCAGTTTTGGGGGCGAAGCTTTCTTT. Translated, it gives CASSFGGEAFF.

This chain uses TRBV20-1 with TRBJ1-1; a possible D gene is TRBD1 (6 bases). Between the trimmed V and J ends, which lost 3 bases and 0 bases, there was a span of 20 bases. This CDR3 has 17 residues. CDR1 is DFQATT, CDR2 SNEGSKA, per germline (reference sequence). For the CDR3, the DNA is TGCAGTGCTAGTAAGGGGGGGGGAGTGAATGTGAACACTGAAGCTTTCTTT. Translated, it gives CSASKGGGVNVNTEAFF.

V is TRBV6-5 and J is TRBJ2-7, with D unresolved. The CDR3 runs to 15 residues. Germline V CDR1 and CDR2: MNHEY, SVGAGI. Trimming removed 1 base at V and 2 bases at J, with 12 bases between. The CDR3 sequence: CASSYYSRRAYEQYF. The CDR3, as DNA: TGTGCCAGCAGTTACTACTCCCGACGGGCCTACGAGCAGTACTTC.

The V and J genes are TRBV5-1 and TRBJ1-1; 9 bases match TRBD1. With V trimmed by 0 bases and J by 5 bases, 8 bases remained unmatched. The germline gives CDR1 SGHRS, CDR2 YFSETQ. The CDR3 spans 16 residues. CDR3 DNA: TGCGCCAGCAGCTTGGCCCCGACAGGGGGACGGACTGAAGCTTTCTTT. It yields the protein CASSLAPTGGRTEAFF.

The V and J genes are TRBV5-1 and TRBJ1-4; D remains unclear. This CDR3 comprises 13 residues. V lost 7 bases and J 7 bases, leaving 14 bases between the germline ends. Germline assignment: CDR1 SGHRS and CDR2 YFSETQ. Written as DNA, the CDR3 is TGCGCCAGCCGGGAAGGATTAGTTGAAAAACTGTTTTTT. This translates into CASREGLVEKLFF.

V and J are TRBV12-2 and TRBJ1-2; the table's D gene call, TRBD1, was not cross checked with the DNA. TRBV12-2 is termed a pseudogene. The CDR3 sequence is 13 residues long. The CDR3 DNA reads as TGTGCAAGTCGCGCCACAGGTTCGGACGGCTACACCTTC. It yields the protein CASRATGSDGYTF.

The rearrangement uses TRBV6-5 and TRBJ1-2; D is undetermined. The CDR3 has 15 residues. Deletions cut 2 bases from V and 8 bases from J, with 18 bases between. The V gene's germline CDR1 is MNHEY and CDR2 SVGAGI. In DNA form, the CDR3 reads TGTGCCAGCAGTTACCGAGCGGGATCATCCGGGGGCTACACCTTC. Amino acids: CASSYRAGSSGGYTF.

This chain links TRBV3-1 (or the pseudogene TRBV3-2) with TRBJ2-3; 16 bases are shared with TRBD2. CDR3 size: 19 residues. The ends lost 4 bases at V and 3 bases at J; junction bases unmatched: 10. Germline V CDR1 and CDR2: LGHDT, YNNKEL (reference sequence). In nucleotides, the CDR3 is TGTGCCAGCAGCCGTACCGGGACTAGCGGGGGGGCAGGGACAGATACGCAGTATTTT. It yields the protein CASSRTGTSGGAGTDTQYF.

Regarding this clone: One end of the junction fails to match germline, which may point to a read error. This rearrangement joins TRBV12-5 to TRBJ2-5, with 7 bases that match TRBD2. In germline, CDR1 is LGHNT, CDR2 FRNRAP. The CDR3 covers 11 residues. The CDR3 spells CASGGGAGEDF. In DNA, the CDR3 is TGTGCTAGTGGCGGCGGTGCGGGGGAGGACTTC.

This chain uses TRBV5-1 with TRBJ1-2; TRBD1 agrees at 7 bases. The CDR3 spans 15 residues. Germline CDR1 and CDR2: SGHRS and YFSETQ. Trimming cost V 4 bases and J 2 bases; bases outside gene matches: 8. The CDR3 protein is CASSNGQVPNYGYTF. The CDR3 DNA is TGCGCCAGCAGCAACGGACAGGTCCCAAACTATGGCTACACCTTC.

This sequence joins TRBV2 and TRBJ1-1; D is undetermined. With 2 bases removed from V and 8 bases from J, the gap between germline ends came to 6 bases. Looked up from germline, CDR1 is SNHLY and CDR2 is FYNNEI. This CDR3 spans 11 amino acids. This chain's CDR3 is CASSEQVEAFF. CDR3 nucleotide sequence: TGTGCCAGCAGTGAACAGGTAGAAGCTTTCTTT.

In this sample, this clone turned up once. The CDR3 DNA reads TGTGCCAGCAGTTCTACGACAGGACAGCCCCAGCATTTT. It codes for CASSSTTGQPQHF. The chain couples TRBV6-5 to TRBJ1-5; D may be TRBD1 (6 bases). CDR3 length equals 13 residues. Germline CDR1 MNHEY, CDR2 SVGAGI. The ends were cut back, 4 bases at V and 7 bases at J, with 11 bases in the middle.

This clone was counted once. This chain connects TRBV20-1 to TRBJ2-5, with 9 bases matching TRBD1. The CDR3 is 17 residues long. Germline values: CDR1 DFQATT, CDR2 SNEGSKA (reference sequence). V was pared by 3 bases and J by 5 bases, with 16 bases of the junction left unmatched. The CDR3 here is CSASPPGTGTLGETQYF. CDR3 nucleotide sequence: TGCAGTGCTAGTCCCCCGGGGACAGGGACCCTAGGGGAGACCCAGTACTTC.

This chain uses TRBV12-5 with TRBJ1-1; 9 nucleotides agree with TRBD1. This CDR3 is built from 18 residues. V dropped 3 bases and J dropped 1; count of bases not matched to a gene: 12. Germline-derived CDR1 and CDR2 are LGHNT and FRNRAP. CDR3 sequence (DNA): TGTGCTAGTGGTTTCTCCTATTCCGGGACAGGGACGAACACTGAAGCTTTCTTT. Translation: CASGFSYSGTGTNTEAFF.

The chain employs TRBV11-2 and TRBJ2-1; 8 bases map to TRBD2. CDR3 length: 15 residues. J lost 4 bases, V lost 0 bases, and 2 bases had no gene match. CDR1 and CDR2 (germline): SGHAT, FQNNGV. The CDR3 sequence is CASSLDGGAYNEQFF. CDR3 in DNA: TGTGCCAGCAGCTTAGACGGGGGGGCTTACAATGAGCAGTTCTTC.

This clone was recorded only once. This chain links TRBV12-3 or TRBV12-4 with TRBJ1-2; 10 positions match TRBD1. Germline trimming cut 7 bases from V and 4 bases from J; bases unmatched to any gene: 3. There are 13 residues in the CDR3. The CDR3 sequence: CASTRTGGYGYTF. CDR3 bases: TGTGCCAGCACTAGGACAGGGGGCTATGGCTACACCTTC.

The chain combines TRBV11-2 with TRBJ2-1; D gene ambiguous. From germline, CDR1 is SGHAT and CDR2 FQNNGV. Trimming removed 0 bases at V and 3 bases at J, with 9 bases between. The CDR3 runs 15 residues. CDR3 DNA: TGTGCCAGCAGCTTAGATTTTTCATTCTACAATGAGCAGTTCTTC. Amino acids: CASSLDFSFYNEQFF.

V is TRBV5-1 and J is TRBJ1-6, with TRBD1 as a possible D gene (5 bases). CDR1 is SGHRS, CDR2 YFSETQ, per germline. The V gene lost 4 bases and the J gene lost 8 bases, with 10 bases spanning the gap. This CDR3 contains 13 residues. The DNA of the CDR3 is TGCGCCAGCAGCCCCTTACAGGATTCACCCCTCCACTTT. This translates into CASSPLQDSPLHF.

This chain links TRBV6-5 with TRBJ2-3; D gene unclear. The CDR3 contains 12 residues. CDR1 MNHEY and CDR2 SVGAGI come from the germline V gene. V gave up 6 bases and J gave up 2 bases, with 6 bases separating them. The CDR3 region has the DNA TGTGCCAGCAGGCACAACACAGATACGCAGTATTTT. Protein product: CASRHNTDTQYF.

The chain recombines TRBV12-3 or TRBV12-4 with TRBJ1-2; D perhaps matches TRBD1 (6 bases). Trimming removed 8 bases at V and 6 bases at J, with 16 bases between. The CDR3 is made up of 13 amino acids. The CDR3 is CASGSQGLHGYTF. The CDR3 DNA reads as TGTGCCAGCGGGTCACAGGGTTTGCATGGCTACACCTTC.

This clone was counted many times. This rearrangement joins TRBV3-1 (or the pseudogene TRBV3-2) to TRBJ1-2, with D unclear. The V end lost 4 bases, the J end lost 8 bases, and 17 bases lay between the germline ends. This CDR3 contains 14 residues. Germline values: CDR1 LGHDT, CDR2 YNNKEL (reference sequence). This CDR3 reads CASSLGQSRSGYTF. The CDR3 DNA sequence: TGTGCCAGCAGCCTTGGGCAATCTCGATCGGGCTACACCTTC.

Ten or more counts support this clone. The chain uses TRBV6-2 or TRBV6-3 and TRBJ2-4, with 14 bases aligning to TRBD2. This CDR3 has 20 residues. Germline CDR1 MNHEY, CDR2 SVGEGT. With V trimmed by 0 bases and J by 1 base, 8 bases remained unmatched. CDR3 sequence: CASSYSATSGGAWAKNIQYF. CDR3 DNA: TGTGCCAGCAGTTACTCGGCGACTAGCGGGGGGGCCTGGGCCAAAAACATTCAGTACTTC.

Regarding this clone: The missing conserved phenylalanine or tryptophan at the end of this CDR3 makes a read error likely. No DNA is shown, since the ends of the CDR3 on it are uncertain; the CDR3 is the one TCRdb lists. The rearrangement joins TRBV6-6 to TRBJ1-2; no DNA check was done on the table's D call, TRBD1. CDR1 is MNHNY and CDR2 is SVGAGI in the germline V gene (reference sequence). The CDR3 extends over 15 residues, inclusive of both ends. The CDR3 region is CASSLSSGTGTPLST.

Details on this clone: Additional DNA sequences in this sample encode the identical CDR3. The CDR3 sequence: CASSFGTGELFF. The CDR3 DNA reads as TGTGCCAGCAGTTTCGGGACCGGGGAGCTGTTTTTT. The rearrangement links TRBV6-5 to TRBJ2-2; D gene ambiguous. The CDR3 runs to 12 residues. Germline V gives CDR1 MNHEY, CDR2 SVGAGI. V gave up 4 bases and J gave up 5 bases, with 5 bases separating them.